These T cell receptor beta chains were read from a single sample in a study of Ad26.COV2.S vaccination and SARS-CoV-2 variants. Measured with immunoSEQ multiplex PCR; TCRdb has only the in-frame clones, and not every one. The data contain about 350,000 clones, about 88% of them seen just once; the ten biggest clones take up 6.4%. Sample: peripheral blood, taken in a trial of Ad26.COV2.S vaccine versus placebo. The receptors shown here come from a person aged 18-60 years who received the Ad26.COV2.S COVID-19 vaccine or a placebo. Each CDR3 is given with its conserved first and last residue. D genes are given only for firm matches. Rows may omit the clone size; those that give it use once, few, many or a size class.

d_call	cdr3_length	v_call	clone_size	j_call	cdr3_nt	cdr3_aa
NA	14	TRBV18	NA	TRBJ1-1	TGTGCCAGCTCACGGAATGCGATGAACACTGAAGCTTTCTTT	CASSRNAMNTEAFF
NA	13	TRBV12-3/TRBV12-4	NA	TRBJ1-1	TGTGCCAGCAGCCCCCTTGGGGGGACTGAAGCTTTCTTT	CASSPLGGTEAFF
NA	13	TRBV7-6	NA	TRBJ2-7	TGTGCCAGCAGCCCCCAGGAGGACTACGAGCAGTACTTC	CASSPQEDYEQYF
TRBD1	14	TRBV7-8	few	TRBJ1-2	TGTGCCAGCAGCTACGGACAGGGTGACTACGGCTACACCTTC	CASSYGQGDYGYTF
NA	19	TRBV18	once	TRBJ1-5	TGTGCCAGCTCACCAGCCTCCGGGGGAACGCACAATAGCAATCAGCCCCAGCATTTT	CASSPASGGTHNSNQPQHF
TRBD2	15	TRBV11-2	NA	TRBJ2-5	TGTGCCAGCAGCGCCCCTAGCGGGGGAGAAGAGACCCAGTACTTC	CASSAPSGGEETQYF
TRBD2	19	TRBV27	NA	TRBJ2-6	TGTGCCAGCGTGGTATGTCGGGGGGGAGAAAAGTCTGGGGCCAACGTCCTGACTTTC	CASVVCRGGEKSGANVLTF
TRBD1	14	TRBV4-3	NA	TRBJ1-2	TGCGCCAGCAGCCACTCACAGGGGAACTATGGCTACACCTTC	CASSHSQGNYGYTF
NA	17	TRBV27	NA	TRBJ1-5	TGTGCCAGCAGCTCTCAAGCCTGGGGAGATAGCAATCAGCCCCAGCATTTT	CASSSQAWGDSNQPQHF
TRBD2	14	TRBV6-5	NA	TRBJ2-2	TGTGCCAGCAGCCCCGGGACTAGGGCCGGGGAGCTGTTTTTT	CASSPGTRAGELFF
TRBD1	11	TRBV28	once	TRBJ1-1	TGTGCCAGCACGTCGGGACAGCGGGCTTTCTTT	CASTSGQRAFF
TRBD2	14	TRBV6-4	NA	TRBJ2-3	TGTGCCAGCAGCGGGGGGGCCGGCACAGATACGCAGTATTTT	CASSGGAGTDTQYF
NA	20	TRBV4-1	NA	TRBJ2-7	TGCGCCAGCAGCCAAGATTGGCGGCCTACTGGTCTTGGGAGCTCCTACGAGCAGTACTTC	CASSQDWRPTGLGSSYEQYF
NA	14	TRBV7-9	NA	TRBJ2-3	TGTGCCAGCAGCTTCGAGGGGAGGTCAGATACGCAGTATTTT	CASSFEGRSDTQYF
NA	16	TRBV30	NA	TRBJ2-1	TGTGCCTGGAGAAGGCTCCGACAGCGACCCTACAATGAGCAGTTCTTC	CAWRRLRQRPYNEQFF
NA	15	TRBV4-2	NA	TRBJ1-5	TGTGCCAGCAGCCAAGAGTACAGGGCAGACCAGCCCCAGCATTTT	CASSQEYRADQPQHF
NA	15	TRBV4-3	once	TRBJ1-2	TGCGCCAGCAGCCACGTACAGGGAAGTAACTATGGCTACACCTTC	CASSHVQGSNYGYTF
NA	17	TRBV19	NA	TRBJ1-1	TGTGCCAGTAGTATAGTCCTAGTGATGAGTGGGAACACTGAAGCTTTCTTT	CASSIVLVMSGNTEAFF
NA	15	TRBV6-5	NA	TRBJ2-3	TGTGCCAGCAGTTCCCCATCAGCGCACACAGATACGCAGTATTTT	CASSSPSAHTDTQYF
TRBD1	16	TRBV3-1/TRBV3-2	NA	TRBJ1-2	TGTGCCAGCAGCCAAAAGGGGGCAGGGCACTACTATGGCTACACCTTC	CASSQKGAGHYYGYTF
NA	15	TRBV18	NA	TRBJ2-2	TGTGCCAGCTCACCGACCGGGGCGCGCACCGGGGAGCTGTTTTTT	CASSPTGARTGELFF
TRBD1	15	TRBV12-5	once	TRBJ1-1	TGTGCTAGTGGTTTGTCATCCGGGACAGGGACTGAAGCTTTCTTT	CASGLSSGTGTEAFF
TRBD1	17	TRBV5-5	NA	TRBJ1-1	TGTGCCAGCAGCTTGGAAGGGACAGGGGCGGGTGGAAGTGAAGCTTTCTTT	CASSLEGTGAGGSEAFF
NA	17	TRBV27	NA	TRBJ1-3	TGTGCCAGCAGTTTATCTCCCGGGCCGGCAGCTGGAAACACCATATATTTT	CASSLSPGPAAGNTIYF
TRBD2	15	TRBV5-4	NA	TRBJ2-1	TGTGCCAGCAGCGGCGGGGGGGCAAGCGACAATGAGCAGTTCTTC	CASSGGGASDNEQFF
NA	15	TRBV27	NA	TRBJ2-1	TGTGCCAGCAACCTAGAAGGGGCTTTATACAATGAGCAGTTCTTC	CASNLEGALYNEQFF
TRBD1	14	TRBV7-9	NA	TRBJ1-4	TGTGCCAGCAGCCTGACAGGGTCTAGCGAAAAACTGTTTTTT	CASSLTGSSEKLFF
NA	13	TRBV7-9	NA	TRBJ1-2	TGTGCCAGCAGCTTTTCCGAAGCGAGGGGCTACACCTTC	CASSFSEARGYTF
TRBD1	14	TRBV5-1	NA	TRBJ1-2	TGCGCCACCAAAGGACAGGGGGCAAGCTATGGCTACACCTTC	CATKGQGASYGYTF
NA	15	TRBV6-5	NA	TRBJ1-2	TGTGCCAGCAGTTACAATACAGGGCCCAACTATGGCTACACCTTC	CASSYNTGPNYGYTF
NA	12	TRBV18	NA	TRBJ2-7	TGTGCCAGCTCACCTGGGACTCTCGAGCAGTACTTC	CASSPGTLEQYF
NA	13	TRBV6-4	few	TRBJ2-3	TGTGCCAGCAGTGACCAGGCAACGAATACGCAGTATTTT	CASSDQATNTQYF
NA	14	TRBV5-1	NA	TRBJ1-1	TGCGCCAGCAGCTTCGGGACACTGAACACTGAAGCTTTCTTT	CASSFGTLNTEAFF
NA	14	TRBV7-2	NA	TRBJ1-1	TGTGCCAGCAGCTATTCGACAGGGAACACTGAAGCTTTCTTT	CASSYSTGNTEAFF
NA	15	TRBV6-5	few	TRBJ1-6	TGTGCCAGCAGGGCCGTCCCGGGAGAAAATTCACCCCTCCACTTT	CASRAVPGENSPLHF
NA	18	TRBV5-1	once	TRBJ2-6	TGCGCCAGCAGCTTGCCCCCTCCGGGACTTTTTGGGGCCAACGTCCTGACTTTC	CASSLPPPGLFGANVLTF
NA	16	TRBV5-1	NA	TRBJ2-3	TGCGCCAGCAGCTTGGCCCTCCAGGGGACCCCAGATACGCAGTATTTT	CASSLALQGTPDTQYF
TRBD2	12	TRBV6-5	NA	TRBJ2-7	TGTGCCAGCAATAGCGGGAGCTACGAGCAGTACTTC	CASNSGSYEQYF
NA	15	TRBV7-2	NA	TRBJ1-6	TGTGCCAGCAGCTTAACCGGGACGGGCAATTCACCCCTCCACTTT	CASSLTGTGNSPLHF
TRBD1	17	TRBV9	NA	TRBJ2-3	TGTGCCAGCAGCAACCGGGACAGGGGAGGGTTATCAGATACGCAGTATTTT	CASSNRDRGGLSDTQYF
TRBD1	14	TRBV27	NA	TRBJ2-7	TGTGCCAGCAGTTTGGTACAGGGGGGCTACGAGCAGTACTTC	CASSLVQGGYEQYF